This entry is about one T cell receptor (beta chain). Antigen: not known. TCRdb reprocessed the 5' RACE reads with MiXCR, giving one entry per CDR3 protein. The data show 200,000 to 250,000 distinct CDR3 sequences, approximately 10% seen once. The sample is drawn from a study of identical twins. Findings and caveats of the study: Zero-insertion results could be subject to partial confounding by invariant MAIT and iNKT cells.

The CDR3 runs to 18 residues. The junction had 19 bases not matched to a gene; V was cut back by 6 bases and J by 2 bases. Germline CDR1 and CDR2: SGDLS and YYNGEE. The TCR originated in a man aged 45-60 years in good health. The chain recombines TRBV9 with TRBJ1-2; 7 nucleotides agree with TRBD1. Specimen: memory T cells sorted from blood. The CDR3 loop reads CASTSGVMGGGGNYGYTF. The CDR3 DNA reads TGTGCCAGCACCTCTGGTGTCATGGGTGGAGGGGGCAACTATGGCTACACCTTC.